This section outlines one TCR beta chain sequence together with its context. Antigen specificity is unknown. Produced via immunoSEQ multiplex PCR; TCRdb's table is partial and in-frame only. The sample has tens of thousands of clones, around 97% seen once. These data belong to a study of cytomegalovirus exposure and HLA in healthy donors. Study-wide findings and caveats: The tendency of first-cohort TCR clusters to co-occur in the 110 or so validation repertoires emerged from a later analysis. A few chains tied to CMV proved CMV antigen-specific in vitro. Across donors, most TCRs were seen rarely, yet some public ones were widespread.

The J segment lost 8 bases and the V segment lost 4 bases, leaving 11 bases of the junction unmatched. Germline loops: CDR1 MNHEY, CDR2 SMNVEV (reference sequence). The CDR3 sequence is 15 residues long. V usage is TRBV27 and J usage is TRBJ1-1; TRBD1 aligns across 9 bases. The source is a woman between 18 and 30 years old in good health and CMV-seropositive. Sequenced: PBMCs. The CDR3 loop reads CASSSPSGTGNEAFF. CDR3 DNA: TGTGCCAGCAGTTCACCATCCGGGACAGGGAACGAAGCTTTCTTT.